This TCR beta chain was obtained from a study of T-cell memory formation after mild COVID-19. V shed 0 bases and J 10 bases; nucleotides not matched to a gene: 11. The CDR3 runs 17 residues. Germline V gives CDR1 DFQATT, CDR2 SNEGSKA (reference sequence). As regards this clonotype: Its antigen is still unknown.

Overall study results and limits: Clones shrinking from day 15 to 85 showed even CD4/CD8 mixes; later expanders tilted CD4+.

Using its own MiXCR run on the 5' RACE reads, TCRdb lists one record per CDR3 protein. The sample carries approximately 300,000 distinct CDR3 sequences, approximately 16% recorded once. V gene TRBV20-1 combines with J gene TRBJ1-6; TRBD1 matches at 11 bases. The sequenced sample consisted of PBMCs or a T cell subset sorted from them (not recorded which). This clonotype originated in a young man who had mild COVID-19 (a few samples of this study predate the infection). Cell type and time point are not known. CDR3: CSARDPGQGALSSPLHF. CDR3 coding DNA: TGCAGTGCTAGAGATCCCGGACAGGGGGCATTGAGCTCACCCCTCCACTTT.